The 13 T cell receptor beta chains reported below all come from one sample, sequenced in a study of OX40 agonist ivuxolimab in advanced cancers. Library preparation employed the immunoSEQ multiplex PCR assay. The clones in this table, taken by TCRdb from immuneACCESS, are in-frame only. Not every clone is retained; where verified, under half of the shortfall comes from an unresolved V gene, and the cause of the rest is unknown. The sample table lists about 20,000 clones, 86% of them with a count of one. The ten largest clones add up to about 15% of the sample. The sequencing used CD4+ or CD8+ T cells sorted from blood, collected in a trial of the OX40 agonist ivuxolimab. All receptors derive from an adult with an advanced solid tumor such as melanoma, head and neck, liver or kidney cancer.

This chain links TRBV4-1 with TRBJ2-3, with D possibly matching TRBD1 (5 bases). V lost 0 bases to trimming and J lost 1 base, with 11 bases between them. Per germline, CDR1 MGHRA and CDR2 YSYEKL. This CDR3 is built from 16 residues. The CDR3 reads CASSQDGRARTDTQYF. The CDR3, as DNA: TGCGCCAGCAGCCAAGACGGCAGGGCCCGCACAGATACGCAGTATTTT.

The DNA for the CDR3 is TGTGCCAGCAGCTTCAGGACAGACCATGAAAAACTGTTTTTT. Its translation: CASSFRTDHEKLFF. The gene calls are TRBV7-9 and TRBJ1-4; a weak D match, TRBD1 (6 bases). The germline V and J ends were trimmed by 3 bases and 6 bases, with 11 bases remaining between them. CDR1 and CDR2 (germline): SEHNR, FQNEAQ (reference sequence). The length of the CDR3 is 14 residues.

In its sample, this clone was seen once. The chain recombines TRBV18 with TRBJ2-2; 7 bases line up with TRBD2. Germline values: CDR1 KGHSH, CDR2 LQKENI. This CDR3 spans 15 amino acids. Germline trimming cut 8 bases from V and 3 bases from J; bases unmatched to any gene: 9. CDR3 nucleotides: TGTGCCAGCCCCTCCGCGGGGGTCGACACCGGGGAGCTGTTTTTT. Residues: CASPSAGVDTGELFF.

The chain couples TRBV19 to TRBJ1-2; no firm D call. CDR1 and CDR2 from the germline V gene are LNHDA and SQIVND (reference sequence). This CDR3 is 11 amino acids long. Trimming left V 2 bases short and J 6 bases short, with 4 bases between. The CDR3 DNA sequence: TGTGCCAGTAGTATATCGCATGGCTACACCTTC. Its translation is CASSISHGYTF.

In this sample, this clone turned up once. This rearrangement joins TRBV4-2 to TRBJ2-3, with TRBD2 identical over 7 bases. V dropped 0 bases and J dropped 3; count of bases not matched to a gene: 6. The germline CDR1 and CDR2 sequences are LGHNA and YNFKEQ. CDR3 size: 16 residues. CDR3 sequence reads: CASSQDMAGETDTQYF. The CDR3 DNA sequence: TGTGCCAGCAGCCAAGATATGGCGGGAGAAACAGATACGCAGTATTTT.

The CDR3 loop reads CASSRTSGSYEQYF. The CDR3 region has the DNA TGTGCCAGCAGTCGTACTAGCGGGAGTTACGAGCAGTACTTC. V is TRBV7-2 and J is TRBJ2-7, with 11 nucleotides matching TRBD2. The V gene's germline CDR1 is SGHTA and CDR2 FQGNSA. This CDR3 comprises 14 residues. The trim removed 6 bases at V and 4 bases at J, leaving 5 bases unmatched.

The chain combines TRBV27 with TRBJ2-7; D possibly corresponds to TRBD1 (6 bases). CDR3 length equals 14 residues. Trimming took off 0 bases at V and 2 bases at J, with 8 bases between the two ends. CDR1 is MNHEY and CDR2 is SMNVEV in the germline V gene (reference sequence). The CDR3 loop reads CASSLSRDTYEQYF. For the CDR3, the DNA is TGTGCCAGCAGTTTATCCCGGGACACCTACGAGCAGTACTTC.

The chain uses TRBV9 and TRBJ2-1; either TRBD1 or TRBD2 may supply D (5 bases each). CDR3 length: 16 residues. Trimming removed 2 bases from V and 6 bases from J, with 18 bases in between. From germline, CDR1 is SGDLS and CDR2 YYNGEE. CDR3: CASSVTGFGAGNEQFF. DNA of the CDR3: TGTGCCAGCAGCGTCACCGGCTTTGGGGCGGGCAATGAGCAGTTCTTC.

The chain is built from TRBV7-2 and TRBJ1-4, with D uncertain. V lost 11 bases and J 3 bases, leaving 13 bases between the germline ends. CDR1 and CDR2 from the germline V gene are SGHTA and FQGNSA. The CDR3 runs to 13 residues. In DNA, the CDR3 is TGTGCCGAGGCGGGAGGCCCTAATGAAAAACTGTTTTTT. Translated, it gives CAEAGGPNEKLFF.

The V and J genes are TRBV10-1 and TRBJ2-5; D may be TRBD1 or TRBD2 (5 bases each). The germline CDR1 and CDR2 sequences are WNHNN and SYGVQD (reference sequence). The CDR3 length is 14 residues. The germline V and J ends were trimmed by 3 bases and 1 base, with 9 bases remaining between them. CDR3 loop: CASSDGGSQETQYF. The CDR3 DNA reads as TGCGCCAGCAGTGATGGGGGTAGCCAAGAGACCCAGTACTTC.

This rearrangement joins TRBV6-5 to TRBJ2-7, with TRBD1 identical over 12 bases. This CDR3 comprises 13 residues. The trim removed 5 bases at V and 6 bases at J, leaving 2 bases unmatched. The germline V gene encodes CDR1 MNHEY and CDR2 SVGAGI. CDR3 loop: CASSGTGGAEQYF. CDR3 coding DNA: TGTGCCAGCAGTGGGACAGGGGGCGCCGAGCAGTACTTC.

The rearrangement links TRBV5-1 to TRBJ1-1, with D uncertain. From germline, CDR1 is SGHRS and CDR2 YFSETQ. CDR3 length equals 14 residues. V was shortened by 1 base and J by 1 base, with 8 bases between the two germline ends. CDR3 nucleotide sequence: TGCGCCAGCAGCTTGTCCGTTGGGAACACTGAAGCTTTCTTT. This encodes CASSLSVGNTEAFF.

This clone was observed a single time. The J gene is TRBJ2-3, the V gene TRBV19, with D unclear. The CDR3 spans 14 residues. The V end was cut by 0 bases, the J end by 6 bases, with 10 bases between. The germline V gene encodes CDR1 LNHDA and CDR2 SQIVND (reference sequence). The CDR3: CASSIDSGSDTQYF. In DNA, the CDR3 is TGTGCCAGTAGTATAGATTCGGGTAGCGATACGCAGTATTTT.